This T cell receptor (beta chain) is from a study of T cells after yellow fever vaccination. Study background: Preparing low-cell-number fractions relied on SMART-Seq v4 Ultra Low Input. Whole-study results and caveats: Overall, a small share of clonotypes was seen in both CD4 and CD8 compartments.

This clonotype showed up just a few times. V shed 0 bases and J 10 bases; nucleotides not matched to a gene: 4. From germline, CDR1 is MNHEY and CDR2 SMNVEV (reference sequence). This CDR3 is 13 amino acids long. It was through 5'RACE template switching that TCR cDNA was made, with a universal primer site and UMIs added. TCRdb reprocessed the 5' RACE reads via MiXCR and lists one record per CDR3 protein. The sample yields over 85,000 distinct CDR3 sequences, 8% to 10% seen once. The chain combines TRBV27 with TRBJ2-3; 7 bases fit TRBD1. Sequencing used CD8+ T cells not binding an NS4B(214-222) dextramer, sorted from PBMCs, obtained less than 16 days after the first yellow fever vaccination. This TCR came from a man aged 18 to 35 who received the YFV17D yellow fever vaccine. The CDR3 protein is CASSLSPGGAQYF. The CDR3 DNA reads as TGTGCCAGCAGTTTATCCCCAGGGGGTGCGCAGTATTTT.